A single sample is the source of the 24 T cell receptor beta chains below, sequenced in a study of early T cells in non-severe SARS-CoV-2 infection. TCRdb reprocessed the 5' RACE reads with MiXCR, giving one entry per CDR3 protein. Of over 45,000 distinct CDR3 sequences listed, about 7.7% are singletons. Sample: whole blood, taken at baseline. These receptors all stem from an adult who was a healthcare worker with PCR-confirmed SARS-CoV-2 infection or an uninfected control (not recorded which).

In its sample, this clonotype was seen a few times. CDR3 nucleotides: TGCGCCAGCAGCCAAGACCTAGCGGGAGACTACGAGCAGTACTTC. Translation: CASSQDLAGDYEQYF. V is TRBV4-3 and J is TRBJ2-7, with 10 bases that match TRBD2. Per the germline V gene, CDR1 is LGHNA and CDR2 is YSLEER. The CDR3 contains 15 residues. The V gene end was trimmed by 0 bases and the J gene end by 3 bases; junction bases not matched to a gene: 2.

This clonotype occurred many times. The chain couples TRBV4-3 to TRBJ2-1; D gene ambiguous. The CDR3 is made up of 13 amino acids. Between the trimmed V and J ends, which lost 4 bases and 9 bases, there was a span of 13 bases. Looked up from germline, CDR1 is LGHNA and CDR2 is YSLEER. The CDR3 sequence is CASSPQVGFEQFF. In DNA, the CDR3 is TGCGCCAGCAGCCCCCAAGTAGGGTTTGAGCAGTTCTTC.

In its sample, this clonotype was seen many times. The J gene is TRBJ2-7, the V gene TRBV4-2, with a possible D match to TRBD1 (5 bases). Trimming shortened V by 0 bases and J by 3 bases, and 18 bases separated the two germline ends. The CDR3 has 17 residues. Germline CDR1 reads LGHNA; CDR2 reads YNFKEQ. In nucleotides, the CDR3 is TGTGCCAGCAGCCAAGATTCGTCCCAGGGCCGCTACTACGAGCAGTACTTC. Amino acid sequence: CASSQDSSQGRYYEQYF.

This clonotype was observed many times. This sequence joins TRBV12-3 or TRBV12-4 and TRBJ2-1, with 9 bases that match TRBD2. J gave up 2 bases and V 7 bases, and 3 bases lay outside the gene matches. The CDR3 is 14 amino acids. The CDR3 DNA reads TGTGCCAGCACCTCTAGCGGGACCTACAATGAGCAGTTCTTC. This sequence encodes CASTSSGTYNEQFF.

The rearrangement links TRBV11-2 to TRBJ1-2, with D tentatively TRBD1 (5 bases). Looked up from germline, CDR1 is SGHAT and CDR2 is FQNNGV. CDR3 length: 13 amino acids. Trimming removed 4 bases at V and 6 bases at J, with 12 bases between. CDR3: CASSSPDTNGYTF. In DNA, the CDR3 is TGTGCCAGCAGCTCCCCGGACACTAATGGCTACACCTTC.

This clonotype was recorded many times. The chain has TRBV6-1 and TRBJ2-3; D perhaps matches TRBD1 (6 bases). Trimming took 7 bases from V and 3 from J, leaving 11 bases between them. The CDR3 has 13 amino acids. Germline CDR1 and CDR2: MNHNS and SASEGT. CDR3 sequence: CASNLGATDTQYF. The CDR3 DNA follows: TGTGCCAGCAACCTGGGGGCAACAGATACGCAGTATTTT.

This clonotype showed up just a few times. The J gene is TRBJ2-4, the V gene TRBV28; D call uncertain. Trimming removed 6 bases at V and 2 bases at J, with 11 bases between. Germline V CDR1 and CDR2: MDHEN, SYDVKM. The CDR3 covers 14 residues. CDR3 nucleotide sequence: TGTGCCAGCAGACCGGACGGGTCCAAAAACATTCAGTACTTC. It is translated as CASRPDGSKNIQYF.

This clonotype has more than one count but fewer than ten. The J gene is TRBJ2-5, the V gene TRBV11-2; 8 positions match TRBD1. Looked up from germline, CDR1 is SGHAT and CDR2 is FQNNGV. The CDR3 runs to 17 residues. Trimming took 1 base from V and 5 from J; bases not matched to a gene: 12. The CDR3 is CASSLAGLDREWETQYF. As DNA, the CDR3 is TGTGCCAGCAGCTTAGCAGGGCTGGACAGGGAGTGGGAGACCCAGTACTTC.

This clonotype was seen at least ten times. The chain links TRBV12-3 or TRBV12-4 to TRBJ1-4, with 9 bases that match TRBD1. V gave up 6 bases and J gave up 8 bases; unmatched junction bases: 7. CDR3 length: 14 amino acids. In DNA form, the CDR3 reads TGTGCCAGCAGCAGGACAGGGGCTCGGGAAAAACTGTTTTTT. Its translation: CASSRTGAREKLFF.

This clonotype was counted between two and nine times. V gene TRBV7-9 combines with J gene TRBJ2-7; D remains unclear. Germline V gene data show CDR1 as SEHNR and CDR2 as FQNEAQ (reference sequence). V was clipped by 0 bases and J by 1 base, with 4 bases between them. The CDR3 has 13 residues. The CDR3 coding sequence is TGTGCCAGCAGCTTAGCCCAGTCCTACGAGCAGTACTTC. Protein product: CASSLAQSYEQYF.

The CDR3 nucleotides are TGTGCCAGCAGTCACCACCCCGGGACTAGCGGGAGTGGTTCCTACAATGAGCAGTTCTTC. Residues: CASSHHPGTSGSGSYNEQFF. This chain joins TRBV28 and TRBJ2-1, with TRBD2 identical over 14 bases. The CDR3 spans 20 residues. CDR1 and CDR2 from the germline V gene are MDHEN and SYDVKM. V shed 5 bases, J shed 1 base, and the junction held 13 bases outside the gene matches.

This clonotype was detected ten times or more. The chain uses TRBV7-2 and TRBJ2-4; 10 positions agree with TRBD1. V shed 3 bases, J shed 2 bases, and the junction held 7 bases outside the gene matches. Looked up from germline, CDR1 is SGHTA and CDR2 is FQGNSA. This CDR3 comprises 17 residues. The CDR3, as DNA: TGTGCCAGCAGCTTGTACGTGGGACAGGGGTCCAAAAACATTCAGTACTTC. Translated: CASSLYVGQGSKNIQYF.

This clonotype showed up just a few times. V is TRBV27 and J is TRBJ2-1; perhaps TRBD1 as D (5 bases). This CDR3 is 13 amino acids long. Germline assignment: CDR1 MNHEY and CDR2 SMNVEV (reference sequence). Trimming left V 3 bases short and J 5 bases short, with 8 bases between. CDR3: CASSFGQDNEQFF. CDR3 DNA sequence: TGTGCCAGCAGTTTCGGACAAGACAATGAGCAGTTCTTC.

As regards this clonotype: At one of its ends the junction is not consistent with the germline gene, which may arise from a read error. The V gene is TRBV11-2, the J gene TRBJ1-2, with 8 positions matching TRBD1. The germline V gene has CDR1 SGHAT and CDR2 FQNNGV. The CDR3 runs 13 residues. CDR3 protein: CASSLDRWQGALF. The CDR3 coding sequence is TGTGCCAGCAGCTTAGATCGCTGGCAGGGGGCTCTCTTC.

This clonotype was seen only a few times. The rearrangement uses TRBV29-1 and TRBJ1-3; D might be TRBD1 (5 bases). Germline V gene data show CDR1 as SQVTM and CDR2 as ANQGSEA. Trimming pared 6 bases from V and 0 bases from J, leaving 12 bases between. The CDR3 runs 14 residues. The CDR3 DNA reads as TGCAGCGTGGGAGGGACCGACTCTGGAAACACCATATATTTT. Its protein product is CSVGGTDSGNTIYF.

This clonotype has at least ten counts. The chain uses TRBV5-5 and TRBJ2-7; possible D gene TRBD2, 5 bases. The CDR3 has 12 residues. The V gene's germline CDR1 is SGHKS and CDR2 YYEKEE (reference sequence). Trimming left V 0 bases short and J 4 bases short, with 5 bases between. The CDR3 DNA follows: TGTGCCAGCAGCTTGGGGGAGTACGAGCAGTACTTC. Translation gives CASSLGEYEQYF.

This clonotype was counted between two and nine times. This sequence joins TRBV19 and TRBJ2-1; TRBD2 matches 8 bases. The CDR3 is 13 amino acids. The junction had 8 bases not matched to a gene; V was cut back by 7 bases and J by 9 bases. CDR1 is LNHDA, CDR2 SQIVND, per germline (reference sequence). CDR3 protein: CASISGRAREQFF. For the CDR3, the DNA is TGTGCCAGTATCTCCGGGAGGGCCCGTGAGCAGTTCTTC.

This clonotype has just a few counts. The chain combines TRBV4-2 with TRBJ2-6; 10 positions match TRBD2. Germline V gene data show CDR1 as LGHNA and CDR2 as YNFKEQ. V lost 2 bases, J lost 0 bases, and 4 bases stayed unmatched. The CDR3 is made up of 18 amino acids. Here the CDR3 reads CASSQLAGVYSGANVLTF. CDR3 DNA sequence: TGTGCCAGCAGCCAACTAGCGGGAGTGTACTCTGGGGCCAACGTCCTGACTTTC.

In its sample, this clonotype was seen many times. The CDR3 reads CSVEGGGFDNEQFF. CDR3 sequence (DNA): TGCAGCGTTGAAGGTGGAGGCTTTGACAATGAGCAGTTCTTC. This chain connects TRBV29-1 to TRBJ2-1; TRBD2 might be the D (5 bases). From germline, CDR1 is SQVTM and CDR2 ANQGSEA. Trimming pared 1 base from V and 5 bases from J, leaving 12 bases between. This CDR3 contains 14 residues.

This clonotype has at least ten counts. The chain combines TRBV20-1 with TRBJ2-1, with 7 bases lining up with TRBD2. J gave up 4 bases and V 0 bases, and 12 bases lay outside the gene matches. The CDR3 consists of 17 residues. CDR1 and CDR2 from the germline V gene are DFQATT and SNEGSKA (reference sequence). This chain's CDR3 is CSARDTGPHGRYNEQFF. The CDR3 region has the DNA TGCAGTGCTAGAGATACCGGGCCGCACGGGAGGTACAATGAGCAGTTCTTC.

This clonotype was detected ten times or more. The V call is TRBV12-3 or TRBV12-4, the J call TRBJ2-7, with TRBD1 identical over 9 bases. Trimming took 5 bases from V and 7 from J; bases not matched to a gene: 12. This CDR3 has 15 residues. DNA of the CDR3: TGTGCCAGCAGTAGACAGGGGGACACCCCGCGAGAGCAGTACTTC. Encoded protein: CASSRQGDTPREQYF.

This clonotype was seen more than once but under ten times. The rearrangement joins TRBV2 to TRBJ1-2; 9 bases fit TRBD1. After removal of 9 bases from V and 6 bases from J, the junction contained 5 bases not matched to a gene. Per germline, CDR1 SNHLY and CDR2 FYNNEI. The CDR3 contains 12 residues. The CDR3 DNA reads TGTGCCAGGGGGACAGGGAGGAATGGCTACACCTTC. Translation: CARGTGRNGYTF.

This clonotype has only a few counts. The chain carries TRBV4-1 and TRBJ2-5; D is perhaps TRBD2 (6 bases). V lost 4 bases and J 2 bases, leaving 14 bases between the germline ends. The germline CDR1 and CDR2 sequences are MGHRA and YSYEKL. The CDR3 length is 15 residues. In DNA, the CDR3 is TGCGCCAGCAGCCCAACACCGGGGAGGCAAGAGACCCAGTACTTC. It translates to CASSPTPGRQETQYF.

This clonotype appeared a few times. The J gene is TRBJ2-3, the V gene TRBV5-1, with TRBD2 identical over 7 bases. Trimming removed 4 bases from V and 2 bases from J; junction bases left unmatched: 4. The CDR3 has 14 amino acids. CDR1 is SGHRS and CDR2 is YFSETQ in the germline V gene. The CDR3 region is CASSTTSSTDTQYF. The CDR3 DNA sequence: TGCGCCAGCAGCACGACTAGCTCCACAGATACGCAGTATTTT.